The text below deals with one TCR beta chain. The antigen remains undetermined. This sample is drawn from a study of T cell responses to AZD1222 COVID-19 vaccine. Study-wide results and caveats: There were vaccine-associated CD4 TCRs across spike, dominant at 160-218 and 743-854. Females outnumbered males among donors, who were mostly white British; clonal diversity was possibly underestimated.

The CDR3 length is 17 residues. The V segment lost 6 bases and the J segment 9 bases; nucleotides outside the gene matches: 19. Per germline, CDR1 SGHVS and CDR2 FQNEAQ. Second-dose groups at about 4 or about 12 weeks were pooled. Sequencing was performed with immunoSEQ multiplex PCR; in TCRdb, only in-frame clones are kept and a portion is missing. Of 95,000 to 100,000 clones in the sample, about nine tenths are singletons; the top ten hold about a sixth. The chain employs TRBV7-8 and TRBJ2-1; TRBD2 matches at 8 bases. The sequences come from peripheral blood, collected 28 days after the second AZD1222 dose. The sequence derives from an adult who received the AZD1222 COVID-19 vaccine. The DNA of the CDR3 is TGTGCCAGCAGACCACTCCTTAGCGGGGACCGGTTGGGTGAGCAGTTCTTC. Residues: CASRPLLSGDRLGEQFF. The whole variable domain, filled in from reference TRBV7-8 and TRBJ2-1, reads GAGVSQSPRYKVAKRGQDVALRCDPISGHVSLFWYQQALGQGPEFLTYFQNEAQLDKSGLPSDRFFAERPEGSVSTLKIQRTQQEDSAVYLCASRPLLSGDRLGEQFFGPGTRLTVL.